The sequence of this TCR beta chain was determined in a study of response to subunit inactivated influenza vaccine. Between the trimmed V and J ends, which lost 6 bases and 9 bases, there was a span of 15 bases. The CDR3 runs 13 residues. CDR1 and CDR2 (germline): SNHLY, FYNNEI. Points from the study as a whole: Few new T cells, the authors suggested, are recruited by each seasonal influenza vaccination.

This clonotype was detected only a few times. The antigen is undetermined. MiXCR, applied by TCRdb to the RT-PCR reads, yields one record per CDR3 protein. The sample yields around 540,000 distinct CDR3 sequences, approximately 12% seen once. The chain joins TRBV2 to TRBJ1-5; D might be TRBD1 (5 bases). The sequences come from PBMCs from blood, collected on the day of vaccination. This clonotype originated in a man between 45 and 60 years old who received an inactivated influenza vaccine. For the CDR3, the DNA is TGTGCCAGCAGGGACTCAGGGTTTTCGCCCCAGCATTTT. Translating it yields CASRDSGFSPQHF.